These T cell receptor beta chains were read from a single sample in a study of shared clonotypes between healthy human individuals. Sequenced by immunoSEQ multiplex PCR; TCRdb stores in-frame clones only, minus some. The profile shows around 2.1 million clones, about 92% of them singletons. Material: naive CD8+ T cells from PBMCs. These receptors originate from a young man in good health. Some clones in this sample may be carry-over from other donors' samples. The CDR3 runs from the conserved cysteine through the conserved F or W. D genes are given only for firm matches. Expanded clones are given a class, and other clones once, few, many or no size at all.

D gene	V gene	J gene	clone size	CDR3 protein	CDR3 DNA
TRBD1	TRBV11-2	TRBJ2-3	NA	CASSLGPAGGDGIDTQYF	TGTGCCAGCAGCTTAGGCCCCGCAGGGGGCGATGGTATAGATACGCAGTATTTT
TRBD1	TRBV27	TRBJ2-2	NA	CASRTGTGSTGELFF	TGTGCCAGCAGGACCGGGACAGGTTCCACCGGGGAGCTGTTTTTT
TRBD1	TRBV27	TRBJ1-1	NA	CASRPPRQGNTEAFF	TGTGCCAGCCGCCCCCCAAGACAGGGGAACACTGAAGCTTTCTTT
TRBD2	TRBV9	TRBJ2-7	NA	CASSLGGGGTYEQYF	TGTGCCAGCAGCCTCGGCGGGGGAGGAACCTACGAGCAGTACTTC
TRBD1	TRBV19	TRBJ1-1	NA	CASSHRGTEAFF	TGTGCCAGTAGCCACAGGGGCACTGAAGCTTTCTTT
NA	TRBV27	TRBJ2-7	NA	CASRSRRGYHEQYF	TGTGCCAGCAGGTCACGGAGGGGGTACCACGAACAGTACTTC
NA	TRBV28	TRBJ2-1	NA	CASSLRDLAYNEQFF	TGTGCCAGCAGCCTACGGGACTTAGCTTACAATGAGCAGTTCTTC
NA	TRBV5-1	TRBJ2-7	NA	CASSLYGTESYEQYF	TGCGCCAGCAGCTTATACGGGACGGAGTCCTACGAGCAGTACTTC
NA	TRBV18	TRBJ2-7	NA	CASSPGPGFNEQYF	TGTGCCAGCTCACCAGGTCCAGGTTTCAACGAGCAGTACTTC
NA	TRBV7-9	TRBJ2-4	NA	CASSFRDSGAKNIQYF	TGTGCCAGCAGCTTTCGGGATTCGGGAGCCAAAAACATTCAGTACTTC
TRBD1	TRBV27	TRBJ2-7	NA	CASSLVGGGFYEQYF	TGTGCCAGCAGTTTGGTAGGGGGCGGATTCTACGAGCAGTACTTC
NA	TRBV14	TRBJ2-7	NA	CASSQDYVGGPRSYEQYF	TGTGCCAGCAGCCAAGATTATGTGGGAGGACCCCGAAGCTACGAGCAGTACTTC
TRBD1	TRBV7-9	TRBJ2-7	NA	CASSPPDRVNEQYF	TGTGCCAGCAGCCCACCGGACAGGGTGAACGAGCAGTACTTC
NA	TRBV9	TRBJ1-5	NA	CASSVSSGGNQPQHF	TGTGCCAGCAGCGTAAGTTCCGGGGGCAATCAGCCCCAGCATTTT
NA	TRBV9	TRBJ2-3	NA	CASSVGRGIDTQYF	TGTGCCAGCAGCGTAGGCAGGGGAATAGATACGCAGTATTTT
NA	TRBV13	TRBJ1-5	NA	CASSLGDGSNQPQHF	TGTGCCAGCAGCTTGGGGGACGGTAGCAATCAGCCCCAGCATTTT
NA	TRBV10-3	TRBJ2-7	once	CAISESQGIYEQYF	TGTGCCATCAGTGAGAGCCAGGGGATATACGAGCAGTACTTC
NA	TRBV4-1	TRBJ2-4	NA	CASSQEGNRERIQYF	TGCGCCAGCAGCCAAGAAGGGAACAGGGAACGGATTCAGTACTTC
TRBD1	TRBV10-3	TRBJ2-5	NA	CAISEGDRGRETQYF	TGTGCCATCAGTGAGGGGGACAGGGGGCGGGAGACCCAGTACTTC
NA	TRBV11-2	TRBJ2-6	NA	CASRDWADPDPGANVLTF	TGTGCCAGCCGGGACTGGGCAGACCCTGATCCTGGGGCCAACGTCCTGACTTTC
TRBD1	TRBV4-2	TRBJ2-1	NA	CASKESTGPYNEQFF	TGTGCCAGCAAGGAATCGACAGGGCCCTACAATGAGCAGTTCTTC
TRBD1	TRBV5-8	TRBJ2-7	NA	CASRYDRGSYEQYF	TGTGCCAGCAGATACGACAGGGGATCCTACGAGCAGTACTTC
NA	TRBV6-5	TRBJ1-1	NA	CASSWGGLNTEAFF	TGTGCCAGCAGTTGGGGGGGATTGAACACTGAAGCTTTCTTT
NA	TRBV7-2	TRBJ1-1	once	CASSLVGGPYTEAFF	TGTGCCAGCAGCTTGGTCGGGGGCCCATACACTGAAGCTTTCTTT
NA	TRBV28	TRBJ1-2	NA	CASSDGYRAPYGYTF	TGTGCCAGCAGTGACGGCTACAGGGCTCCCTATGGCTACACCTTC
NA	TRBV27	TRBJ2-7	NA	CASSLSLRAEQYF	TGTGCCAGCAGTCTCTCCCTTAGGGCCGAGCAGTACTTC
TRBD2	TRBV27	TRBJ2-7	NA	CAKVAGARYEQYF	TGCGCTAAAGTAGCGGGAGCTCGCTACGAGCAGTACTTC
NA	TRBV6-1	TRBJ2-7	NA	CASSEGTQVQYF	TGTGCCAGCAGTGAAGGGACCCAGGTGCAGTACTTC
TRBD1	TRBV9	TRBJ1-1	NA	CASSYPRTGRNTEAFF	TGTGCCAGCAGCTATCCCCGGACAGGGCGCAACACTGAAGCTTTCTTT
TRBD1	TRBV11-2	TRBJ2-7	NA	CASSGIGTGGLYEQYF	TGTGCCAGCAGCGGTATAGGGACAGGGGGTCTCTACGAGCAGTACTTC
TRBD2	TRBV11-2	TRBJ2-2	NA	CASSSPSGRAPGELFF	TGTGCCAGCAGCTCCCCTAGTGGGAGGGCCCCCGGGGAGCTGTTTTTT
NA	TRBV27	TRBJ2-1	NA	CASSPGQLSLSYNEQFF	TGTGCCAGCAGTCCCGGACAGCTTTCCCTTTCCTACAATGAGCAGTTCTTC
NA	TRBV27	TRBJ2-7	NA	CASSSLPPVASEQYF	TGTGCCAGCAGTTCCCTCCCTCCCGTGGCCTCCGAGCAGTACTTC
NA	TRBV6-1	TRBJ2-7	NA	CASWGQGDSVYEQYF	TGTGCCAGCTGGGGGCAGGGGGACTCCGTCTACGAGCAGTACTTC
NA	TRBV9	TRBJ1-1	NA	CASSAEQRNTEAFF	TGTGCCAGCAGCGCCGAACAGAGGAACACTGAAGCTTTCTTT
NA	TRBV9	TRBJ1-2	NA	CASSTSVGQYPADYGYTF	TGTGCCAGCAGCACCTCGGTCGGGCAGTACCCCGCAGACTATGGCTACACCTTC
TRBD1	TRBV29-1	TRBJ2-7	NA	CSVSGTGTYYEQYF	TGCAGCGTCTCGGGGACAGGCACGTACTACGAGCAGTACTTC
TRBD1	TRBV18	TRBJ2-7	NA	CASSPGTGFYEQYF	TGTGCCAGCTCACCCGGGACAGGGTTCTACGAGCAGTACTTC
NA	TRBV11-2	TRBJ2-2	NA	CASSFRGIDGELFF	TGTGCCAGCAGCTTTCGGGGGATTGACGGGGAGCTGTTTTTT
NA	TRBV7-6	TRBJ2-3	NA	CASSLGVSTDTQYF	TGTGCCAGCAGCTTAGGAGTTAGCACAGATACGCAGTATTTT
TRBD1	TRBV5-4	TRBJ2-7	NA	CASSPGGHEQYF	TGTGCCAGCTCCCCAGGGGGCCACGAGCAGTACTTC
NA	TRBV29-1	TRBJ2-1	NA	CSVGAQYNEQFF	TGCAGCGTGGGGGCCCAGTACAATGAGCAGTTCTTC
TRBD1	TRBV19	TRBJ2-7	NA	CASSIDLQGAYEQYF	TGTGCCAGTAGTATAGATCTACAGGGGGCGTACGAGCAGTACTTC
TRBD2	TRBV19	TRBJ2-7	NA	CASSAGLAGYEQYF	TGTGCCAGTAGTGCCGGACTAGCGGGCTACGAGCAGTACTTC
NA	TRBV4-1	TRBJ2-5	once	CASSHLLGEETQYF	TGCGCCAGCAGCCATTTACTAGGTGAAGAGACCCAGTACTTC
NA	TRBV5-6	TRBJ1-1	few	CASSWQGNTEAFF	TGTGCCAGCAGCTGGCAGGGGAACACTGAAGCTTTCTTT
NA	TRBV7-9	TRBJ2-7	NA	CASSLGFDEQCF	TGTGCCAGCAGCTTAGGGTTCGACGAGCAGTGCTTC
TRBD2	TRBV27	TRBJ2-5	NA	CASSLRGLAGETQYF	TGTGCCAGCAGTCTAAGGGGACTAGCGGGAGAGACCCAGTACTTC
NA	TRBV7-9	TRBJ2-3	NA	CASSFRADTQYF	TGTGCCAGCAGCTTCCGGGCAGATACGCAGTATTTT
TRBD1	TRBV5-1	TRBJ1-1	NA	CASSSPETGYENTEAFF	TGCGCCAGCAGCTCCCCTGAGACAGGGTATGAGAACACTGAAGCTTTCTTT
NA	TRBV7-2	TRBJ1-4	NA	CASSSNEGGAEKLFF	TGTGCCAGCAGCTCTAACGAAGGAGGGGCTGAAAAACTGTTTTTT
TRBD1	TRBV28	TRBJ2-7	NA	CASSLNRGVSYEQYF	TGTGCCAGCAGTTTAAACAGGGGGGTCTCCTACGAGCAGTACTTC
TRBD1	TRBV4-1	TRBJ1-5	once	CASSQRGQGPQPQHF	TGCGCCAGCAGCCAACGTGGACAGGGTCCTCAGCCCCAGCATTTT
TRBD2	TRBV11-2	TRBJ2-3	NA	CASSFLGGYTDTQYF	TGTGCCAGCAGCTTCTTGGGGGGGTACACAGATACGCAGTATTTT
NA	TRBV4-3	TRBJ2-5	NA	CASSQDRGAETQYF	TGCGCCAGCAGCCAAGATAGGGGGGCAGAGACCCAGTACTTC
TRBD1	TRBV19	TRBJ1-2	NA	CASTEDRGIGYTF	TGTGCCAGTACCGAGGACAGGGGGATAGGCTACACCTTC
NA	TRBV28	TRBJ2-7	once	CASRLALISYEQYF	TGTGCCAGCAGGTTAGCGCTTATCTCCTACGAGCAGTACTTC
NA	TRBV28	TRBJ2-7	NA	CASSLVRGGYEQYF	TGTGCCAGCAGTTTAGTTAGGGGCGGCTACGAGCAGTACTTC
NA	TRBV4-2	TRBJ2-7	NA	CASSQDEDGFSSYEQYF	TGTGCCAGCAGCCAAGATGAGGACGGGTTCAGCTCCTACGAGCAGTACTTC
TRBD1	TRBV7-3	TRBJ2-3	NA	CASSTGTASTDTQYF	TGTGCCAGCAGCACTGGGACAGCTAGCACAGATACGCAGTATTTT